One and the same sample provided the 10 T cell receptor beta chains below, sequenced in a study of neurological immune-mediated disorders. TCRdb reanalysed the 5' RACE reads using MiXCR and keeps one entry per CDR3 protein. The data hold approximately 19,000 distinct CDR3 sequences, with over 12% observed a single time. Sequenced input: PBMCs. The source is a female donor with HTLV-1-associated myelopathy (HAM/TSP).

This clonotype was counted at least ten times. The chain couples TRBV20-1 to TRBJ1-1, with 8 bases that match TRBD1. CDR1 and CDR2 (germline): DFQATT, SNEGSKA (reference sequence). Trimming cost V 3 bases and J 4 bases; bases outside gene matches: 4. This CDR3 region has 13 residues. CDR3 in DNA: TGCAGTGCTAGTCAGGGGGCGTCCACTGAAGCTTTCTTT. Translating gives CSASQGASTEAFF.

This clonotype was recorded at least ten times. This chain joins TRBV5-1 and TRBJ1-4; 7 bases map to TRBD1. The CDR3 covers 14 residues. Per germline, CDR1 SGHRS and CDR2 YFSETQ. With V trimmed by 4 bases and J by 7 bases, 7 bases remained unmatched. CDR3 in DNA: TGCGCCAGCAGCCGCGGGACAGAAGGTGAAAAACTGTTTTTT. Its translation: CASSRGTEGEKLFF.

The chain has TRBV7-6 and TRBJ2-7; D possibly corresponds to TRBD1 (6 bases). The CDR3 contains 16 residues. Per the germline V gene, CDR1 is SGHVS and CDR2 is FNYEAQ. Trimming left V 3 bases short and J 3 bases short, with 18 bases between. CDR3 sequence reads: CASSLKDSLLIYEQYF. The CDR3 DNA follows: TGTGCCAGCAGCTTGAAGGACAGTCTCCTGATCTACGAGCAGTACTTC.

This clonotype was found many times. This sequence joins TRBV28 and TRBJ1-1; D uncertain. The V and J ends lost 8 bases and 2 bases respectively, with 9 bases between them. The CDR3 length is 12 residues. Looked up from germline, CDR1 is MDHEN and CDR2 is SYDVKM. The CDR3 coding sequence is TGTGCCAGCCGTGGGGTAAACACTGAAGCTTTCTTT. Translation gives CASRGVNTEAFF. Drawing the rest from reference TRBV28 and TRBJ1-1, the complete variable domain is DVKVTQSSRYLVKRTGEKVFLECVQDMDHENMFWYRQDPGLGLRLIYFSYDVKMKEKGDIPEGYSVSREKKERFSLILESASTNQTSMYLCASRGVNTEAFFGQGTRLTVV.

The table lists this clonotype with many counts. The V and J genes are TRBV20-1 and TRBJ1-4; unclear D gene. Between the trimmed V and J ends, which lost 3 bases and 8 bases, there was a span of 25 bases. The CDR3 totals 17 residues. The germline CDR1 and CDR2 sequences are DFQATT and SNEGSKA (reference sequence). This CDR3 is CSASLIGRVGGAEKLFF. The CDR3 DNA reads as TGCAGTGCTAGCTTAATCGGGAGAGTAGGTGGAGCGGAAAAACTGTTTTTT.

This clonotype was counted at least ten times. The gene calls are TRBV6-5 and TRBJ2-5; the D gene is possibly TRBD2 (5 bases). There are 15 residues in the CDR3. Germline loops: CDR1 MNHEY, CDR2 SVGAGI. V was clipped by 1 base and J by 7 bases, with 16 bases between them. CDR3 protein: CASSYLGGRAGTQYF. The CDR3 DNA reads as TGTGCCAGCAGTTACTTAGGAGGAAGGGCGGGGACCCAGTACTTC.

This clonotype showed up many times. This CDR3 is CASSLEPGLVGNNEQFF. For the CDR3, the DNA is TGCGCCAGCAGCTTAGAACCCGGACTAGTAGGTAACAATGAGCAGTTCTTC. The chain combines TRBV5-1 with TRBJ2-1, with 7 bases lining up with TRBD2. The J segment lost 5 bases and the V segment lost 2 bases, leaving 13 bases of the junction unmatched. Germline values: CDR1 SGHRS, CDR2 YFSETQ. The CDR3 length is 17 residues. Variable domain in full (rest from reference TRBV5-1 and TRBJ2-1): KAGVTQTPRYLIKTRGQQVTLSCSPISGHRSVSWYQQTPGQGLQFLFEYFSETQRNKGNFPGRFSGRQFSNSRSEMNVSTLELGDSALYLCASSLEPGLVGNNEQFFGPGTRLTVL.

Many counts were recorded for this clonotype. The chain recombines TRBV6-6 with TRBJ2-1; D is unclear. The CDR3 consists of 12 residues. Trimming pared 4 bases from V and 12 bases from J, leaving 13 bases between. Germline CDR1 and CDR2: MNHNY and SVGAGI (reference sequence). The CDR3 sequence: CASSSPSSGQFF. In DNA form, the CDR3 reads TGTGCCAGCAGTTCTCCATCGTCCGGGCAGTTCTTC.

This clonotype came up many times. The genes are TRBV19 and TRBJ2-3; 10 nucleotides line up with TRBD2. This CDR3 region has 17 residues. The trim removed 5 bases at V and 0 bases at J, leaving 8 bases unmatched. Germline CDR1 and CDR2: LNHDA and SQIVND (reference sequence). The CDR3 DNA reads TGTGCCAGTAGTGTCCGGACTAGCGGAGCTAGCACAGATACGCAGTATTTT. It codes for CASSVRTSGASTDTQYF.

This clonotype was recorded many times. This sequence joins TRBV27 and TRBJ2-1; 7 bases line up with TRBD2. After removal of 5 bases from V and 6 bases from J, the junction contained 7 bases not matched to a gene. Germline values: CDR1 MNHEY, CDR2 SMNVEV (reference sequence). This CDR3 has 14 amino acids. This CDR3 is CASSAGVEGNEQFF. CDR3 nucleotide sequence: TGTGCCAGCAGTGCGGGAGTGGAGGGCAATGAGCAGTTCTTC.